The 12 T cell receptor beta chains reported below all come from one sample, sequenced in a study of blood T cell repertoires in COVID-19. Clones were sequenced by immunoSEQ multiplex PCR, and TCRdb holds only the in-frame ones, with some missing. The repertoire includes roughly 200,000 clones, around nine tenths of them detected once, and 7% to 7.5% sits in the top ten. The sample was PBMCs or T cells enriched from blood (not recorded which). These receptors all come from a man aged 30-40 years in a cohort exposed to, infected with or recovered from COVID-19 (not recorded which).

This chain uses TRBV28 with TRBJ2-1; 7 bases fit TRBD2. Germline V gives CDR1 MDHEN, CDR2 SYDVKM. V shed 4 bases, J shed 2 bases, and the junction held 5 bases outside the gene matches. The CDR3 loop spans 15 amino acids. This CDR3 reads CASSWGGGTYNEQFF. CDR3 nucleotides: TGTGCCAGCAGTTGGGGGGGAGGGACCTACAATGAGCAGTTCTTC. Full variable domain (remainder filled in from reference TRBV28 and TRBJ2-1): DVKVTQSSRYLVKRTGEKVFLECVQDMDHENMFWYRQDPGLGLRLIYFSYDVKMKEKGDIPEGYSVSREKKERFSLILESASTNQTSMYLCASSWGGGTYNEQFFGPGTRLTVL.

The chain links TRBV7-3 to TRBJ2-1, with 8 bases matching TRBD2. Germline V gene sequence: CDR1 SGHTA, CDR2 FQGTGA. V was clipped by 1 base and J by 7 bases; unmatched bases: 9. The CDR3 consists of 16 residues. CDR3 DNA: TGTGCCAGCAGCTTAAGTTCGGCGGGAGGATGGAATGAGCAGTTCTTC. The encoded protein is CASSLSSAGGWNEQFF.

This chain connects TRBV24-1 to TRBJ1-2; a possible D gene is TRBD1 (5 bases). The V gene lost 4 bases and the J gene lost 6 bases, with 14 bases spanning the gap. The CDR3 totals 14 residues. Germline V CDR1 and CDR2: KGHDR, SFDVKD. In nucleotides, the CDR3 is TGTGCCACCAGTGACCCTAGGGGCAGGAATGGCTACACCTTC. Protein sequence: CATSDPRGRNGYTF.

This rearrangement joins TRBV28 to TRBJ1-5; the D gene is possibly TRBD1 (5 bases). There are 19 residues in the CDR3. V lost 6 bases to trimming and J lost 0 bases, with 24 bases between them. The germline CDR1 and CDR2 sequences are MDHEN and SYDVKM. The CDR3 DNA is TGTGCCAGCAGCCCAGTTATAGGTTACGGGGGTGGTAGCAATCAGCCCCAGCATTTT. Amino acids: CASSPVIGYGGGSNQPQHF.

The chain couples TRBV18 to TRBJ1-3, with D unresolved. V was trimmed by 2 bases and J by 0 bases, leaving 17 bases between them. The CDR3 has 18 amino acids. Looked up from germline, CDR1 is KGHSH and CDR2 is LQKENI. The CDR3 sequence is CASSPGAGNPSSGNTIYF. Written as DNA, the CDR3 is TGTGCCAGCTCACCAGGAGCGGGAAATCCTAGCTCTGGAAACACCATATATTTT.

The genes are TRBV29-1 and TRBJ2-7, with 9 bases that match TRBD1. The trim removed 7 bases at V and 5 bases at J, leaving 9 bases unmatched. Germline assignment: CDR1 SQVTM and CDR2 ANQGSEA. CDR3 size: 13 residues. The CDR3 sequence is CSAADRGKDEQYF. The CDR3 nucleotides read TGCAGCGCCGCGGACAGGGGAAAGGACGAGCAGTACTTC.

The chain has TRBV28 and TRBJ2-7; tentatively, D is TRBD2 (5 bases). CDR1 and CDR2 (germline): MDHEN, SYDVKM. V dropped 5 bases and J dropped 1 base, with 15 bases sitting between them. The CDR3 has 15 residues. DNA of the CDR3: TGTGCCAGCAGTCCCCGGTCGCAGCGGTCCTACGAGCAGTACTTC. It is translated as CASSPRSQRSYEQYF.

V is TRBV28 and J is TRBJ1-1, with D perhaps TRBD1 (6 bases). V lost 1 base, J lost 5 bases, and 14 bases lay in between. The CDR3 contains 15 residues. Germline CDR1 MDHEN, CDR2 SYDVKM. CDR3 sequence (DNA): TGTGCCAGCAGTTTATCGAGAGGGGGATTGACTGAAGCTTTCTTT. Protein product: CASSLSRGGLTEAFF.

CDR3 protein: CASSGTGDSYNSPLHF. In nucleotides, the CDR3 is TGTGCCAGCAGCGGGACAGGGGACTCCTATAATTCACCCCTCCACTTT. This chain links TRBV28 with TRBJ1-6, with TRBD1 matching 10 bases. The V segment lost 6 bases and the J segment 0 bases; nucleotides outside the gene matches: 2. The length of the CDR3 is 16 residues. Germline V CDR1 and CDR2: MDHEN, SYDVKM.

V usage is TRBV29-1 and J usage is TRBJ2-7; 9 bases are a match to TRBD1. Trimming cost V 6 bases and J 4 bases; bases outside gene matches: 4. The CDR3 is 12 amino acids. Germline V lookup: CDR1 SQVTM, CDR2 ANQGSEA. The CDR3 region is CSVSGQGYEQYF. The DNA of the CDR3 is TGCAGCGTCTCGGGACAGGGTTACGAGCAGTACTTC.

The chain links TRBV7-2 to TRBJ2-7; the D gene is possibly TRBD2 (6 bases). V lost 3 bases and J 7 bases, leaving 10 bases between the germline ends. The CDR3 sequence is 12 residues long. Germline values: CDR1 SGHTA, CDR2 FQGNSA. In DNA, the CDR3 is TGTGCCAGCAGCTTGGAGGGTAGGGAGCAGTACTTC. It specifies CASSLEGREQYF.

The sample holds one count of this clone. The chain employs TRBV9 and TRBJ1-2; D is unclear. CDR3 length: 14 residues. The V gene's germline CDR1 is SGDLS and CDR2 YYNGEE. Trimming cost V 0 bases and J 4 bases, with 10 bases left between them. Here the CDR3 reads CASSVDSPLYGYTF. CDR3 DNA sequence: TGTGCCAGCAGCGTAGACAGCCCTCTCTATGGCTACACCTTC.